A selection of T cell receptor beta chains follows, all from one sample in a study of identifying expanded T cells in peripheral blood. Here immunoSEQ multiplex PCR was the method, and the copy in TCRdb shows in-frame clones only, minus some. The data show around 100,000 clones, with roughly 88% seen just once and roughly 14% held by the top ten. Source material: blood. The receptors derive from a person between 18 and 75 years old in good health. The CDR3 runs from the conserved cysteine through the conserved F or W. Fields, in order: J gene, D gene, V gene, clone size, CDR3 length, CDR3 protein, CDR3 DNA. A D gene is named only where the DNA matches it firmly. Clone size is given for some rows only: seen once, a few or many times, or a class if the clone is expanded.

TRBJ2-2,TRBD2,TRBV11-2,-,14,CASSFAGGLGELFF,TGTGCCAGCAGCTTTGCGGGAGGGCTCGGGGAGCTGTTTTTT
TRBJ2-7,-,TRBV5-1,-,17,CASSLAEGTWGDYEQYF,TGCGCCAGCAGCTTGGCGGAGGGGACTTGGGGTGACTACGAGCAGTACTTC
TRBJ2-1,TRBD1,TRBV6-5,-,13,CASSYRGPSEQFF,TGTGCCAGCAGTTACAGGGGGCCGAGTGAGCAGTTCTTC
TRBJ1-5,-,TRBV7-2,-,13,CASSLVQNQPQHF,TGTGCCAGCAGCTTAGTCCAGAATCAGCCCCAGCATTTT
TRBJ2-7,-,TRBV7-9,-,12,CASSFGPYEQYF,TGTGCCAGCAGCTTTGGACCCTACGAGCAGTACTTC
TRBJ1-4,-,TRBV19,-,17,CASSIGLRDLSNEKLFF,TGTGCCAGTAGTATCGGGTTGCGGGACCTGTCTAATGAAAAACTGTTTTTT
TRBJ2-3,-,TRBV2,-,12,CASAGGSDTQYF,TGTGCCAGCGCGGGCGGTTCAGATACGCAGTATTTT
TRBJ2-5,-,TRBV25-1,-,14,CASSDRQFGETQYF,TGTGCCAGCAGTGATCGACAGTTCGGAGAGACCCAGTACTTC
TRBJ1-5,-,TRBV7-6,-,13,CASSLDRRQPQHF,TGTGCCAGCAGCTTAGACCGGCGGCAGCCCCAGCATTTT
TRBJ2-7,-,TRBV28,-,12,CASEKRRTRPYF,TGTGCCAGCGAAAAAAGGAGAACTAGACCGTACTTC
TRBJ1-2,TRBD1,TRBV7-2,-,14,CASSLATGVYGYTF,TGTGCCAGCAGCTTAGCGACAGGGGTTTATGGCTACACCTTC
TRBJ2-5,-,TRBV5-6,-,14,CASSLRDNQETQYF,TGTGCCAGCAGCTTAAGGGACAACCAAGAGACCCAGTACTTC
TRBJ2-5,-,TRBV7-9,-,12,CASSLWQETQYF,TGTGCCAGCAGCTTATGGCAAGAGACCCAGTACTTC
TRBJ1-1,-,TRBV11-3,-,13,CASSLDSSSEAFF,TGTGCCAGCAGCTTAGACAGTTCGTCTGAAGCTTTCTTT
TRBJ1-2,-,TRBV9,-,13,CASSATGHYGYTF,TGTGCCAGCAGCGCGACGGGTCACTATGGCTACACCTTC
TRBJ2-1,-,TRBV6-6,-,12,CASHPRGSEQFF,TGTGCCAGCCACCCTCGGGGATCCGAGCAGTTCTTC
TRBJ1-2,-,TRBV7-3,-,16,CASSPGSGGAIDGYTF,TGTGCCAGCAGCCCCGGTAGTGGGGGCGCGATCGATGGCTACACCTTC
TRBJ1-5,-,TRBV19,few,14,CASSPQGWSQPQHF,TGTGCCAGTAGTCCACAGGGTTGGAGTCAGCCCCAGCATTTT
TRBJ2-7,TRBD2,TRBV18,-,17,CASSPYLTSANSYEQYF,TGTGCCAGCTCACCCTACTTGACTAGCGCTAACTCCTACGAGCAGTACTTC
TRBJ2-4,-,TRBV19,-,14,CASTPTGAQGIQYF,TGTGCCAGTACCCCAACGGGGGCCCAGGGCATTCAGTACTTC
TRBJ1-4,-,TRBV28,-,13,CASSFRGDEKLFF,TGTGCCAGCAGTTTCCGGGGGGATGAAAAACTGTTTTTT
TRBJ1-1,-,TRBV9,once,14,CASSPRRGDTEAFF,TGTGCCAGCAGCCCTCGACGGGGGGACACTGAAGCTTTCTTT
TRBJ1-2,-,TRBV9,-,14,CASSKNGQHYGYTF,TGTGCCAGCAGCAAAAACGGACAGCACTATGGCTACACCTTC
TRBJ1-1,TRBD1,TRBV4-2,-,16,CASSQANRGGNTEAFF,TGTGCCAGCAGCCAGGCCAACAGGGGCGGGAACACTGAAGCTTTCTTT
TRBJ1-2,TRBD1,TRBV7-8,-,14,CASSGATGSYGYTF,TGTGCCAGCAGCGGGGCGACAGGGTCCTATGGCTACACCTTC
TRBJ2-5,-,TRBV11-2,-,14,CASRPPTGRETQYF,TGTGCCAGCAGACCCCCGACAGGTAGAGAGACCCAGTACTTC
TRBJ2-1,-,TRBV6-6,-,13,CASFREGYNEQFF,TGTGCCAGCTTCCGGGAAGGATACAATGAGCAGTTCTTC
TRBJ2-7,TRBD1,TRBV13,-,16,CASSFWGDRGHYEQYF,TGTGCCAGCAGCTTTTGGGGGGACAGGGGGCACTACGAGCAGTACTTC
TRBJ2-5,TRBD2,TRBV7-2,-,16,CASSLVSSGGAETQYF,TGTGCCAGCAGCTTAGTCTCCAGCGGGGGGGCGGAGACCCAGTACTTC
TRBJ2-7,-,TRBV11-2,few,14,CASTPRRSSYEQYF,TGTGCCAGCACCCCACGAAGGAGCTCCTACGAGCAGTACTTC
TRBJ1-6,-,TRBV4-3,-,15,CASSQDWGVNSPLHF,TGCGCCAGCAGCCAAGATTGGGGGGTAAATTCACCCCTCCACTTT
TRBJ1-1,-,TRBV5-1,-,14,CASSFQGENTEAFF,TGCGCCAGCAGCTTTCAGGGCGAGAACACTGAAGCTTTCTTT
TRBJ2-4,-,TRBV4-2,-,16,CASSQGGQSAKNIQYF,TGTGCCAGCAGCCAAGGAGGACAGTCGGCCAAAAACATTCAGTACTTC
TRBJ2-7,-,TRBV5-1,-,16,CASSLEAGGHSYEQYF,TGCGCCAGCAGCTTGGAAGCCGGGGGCCACTCCTACGAGCAGTACTTC
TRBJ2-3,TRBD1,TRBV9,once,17,CASSVAGGTGSPDTQYF,TGTGCCAGCAGCGTAGCTGGAGGGACAGGGAGTCCAGATACGCAGTATTTT
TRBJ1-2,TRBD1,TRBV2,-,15,CASSDDREIGYGYTF,TGTGCCAGCAGCGACGACAGGGAAATCGGCTATGGCTACACCTTC
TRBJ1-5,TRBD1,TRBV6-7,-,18,CASSYHRTGWYSNQPQHF,TGTGCCAGCAGTTACCACCGGACAGGCTGGTATAGCAATCAGCCCCAGCATTTT
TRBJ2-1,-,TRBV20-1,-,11,CSAAFYNEQFF,TGCAGTGCTGCGTTCTACAATGAGCAGTTCTTC
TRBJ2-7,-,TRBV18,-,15,CASSPLPASSYEQYF,TGTGCCAGCTCACCTCTCCCCGCGAGCTCCTACGAGCAGTACTTC
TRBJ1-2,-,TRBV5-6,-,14,CASSEAGRFYGYTF,TGTGCCAGCAGCGAAGCGGGGCGGTTCTATGGCTACACCTTC
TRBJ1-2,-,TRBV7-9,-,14,CASSLIIGFDGYTF,TGTGCCAGCAGCTTAATTATTGGGTTTGATGGCTACACCTTC
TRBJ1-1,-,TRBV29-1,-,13,CSVRDYRGTEAFF,TGCAGCGTTAGGGACTACCGTGGCACTGAAGCTTTCTTT
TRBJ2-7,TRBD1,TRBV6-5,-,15,CASRSLLTGVDEQYF,TGTGCCAGCAGGAGCCTTCTAACAGGGGTTGACGAGCAGTACTTC
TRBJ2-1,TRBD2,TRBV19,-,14,CASSARDYANEQFF,TGTGCCAGTAGTGCCCGGGACTACGCCAATGAGCAGTTCTTC
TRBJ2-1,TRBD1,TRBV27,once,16,CASSLEGDRGGNEQFF,TGTGCCAGCAGTTTAGAGGGAGACAGGGGGGGGAATGAGCAGTTCTTC
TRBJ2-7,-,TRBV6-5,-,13,CASGDTDSYEQYF,TGTGCCAGCGGGGACACCGACTCCTACGAGCAGTACTTC
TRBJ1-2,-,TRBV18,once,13,CASSPGEGEGYTF,TGTGCCAGCTCACCAGGGGAGGGTGAAGGCTACACCTTC
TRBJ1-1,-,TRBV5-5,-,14,CASSPRLEDTEAFF,TGTGCCAGCAGCCCCAGACTCGAGGACACTGAAGCTTTCTTT
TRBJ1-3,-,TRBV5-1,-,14,CASSLTRTGNTIYF,TGCGCCAGCAGCCTCACTAGGACGGGAAACACCATATATTTT
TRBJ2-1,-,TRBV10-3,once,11,CAIIREGEQFF,TGTGCCATCATACGGGAAGGGGAGCAGTTCTTC
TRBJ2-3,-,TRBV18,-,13,CASSPRPTDTQYF,TGTGCCAGCTCACCACGACCCACAGATACGCAGTATTTT
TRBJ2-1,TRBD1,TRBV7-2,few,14,CASSSSTGPSEQFF,TGTGCCAGCAGCTCATCGACAGGGCCAAGTGAGCAGTTCTTC
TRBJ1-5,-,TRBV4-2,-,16,CASSQEASDGNQPQHF,TGTGCCAGCAGCCAAGAAGCTTCGGACGGCAATCAGCCCCAGCATTTT
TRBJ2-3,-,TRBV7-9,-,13,CASSPGGGDTQYF,TGTGCCAGCAGCCCCGGTGGGGGAGATACGCAGTATTTT